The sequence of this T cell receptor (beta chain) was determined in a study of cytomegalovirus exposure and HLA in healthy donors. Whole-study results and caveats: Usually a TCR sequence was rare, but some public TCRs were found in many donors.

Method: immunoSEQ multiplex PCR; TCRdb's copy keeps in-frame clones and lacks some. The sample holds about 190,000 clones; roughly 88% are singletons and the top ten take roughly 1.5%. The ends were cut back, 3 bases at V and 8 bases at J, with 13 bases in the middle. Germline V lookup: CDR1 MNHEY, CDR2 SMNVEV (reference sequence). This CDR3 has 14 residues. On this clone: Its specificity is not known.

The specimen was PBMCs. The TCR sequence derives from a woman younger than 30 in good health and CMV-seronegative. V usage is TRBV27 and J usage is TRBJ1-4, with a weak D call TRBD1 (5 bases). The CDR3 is CASSLAGISEKLFF. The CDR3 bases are TGTGCCAGCAGTTTGGCAGGGATTTCGGAAAAACTGTTTTTT.